This record covers a single TCR beta chain. The data stem from a study of T cell responses to AZD1222 COVID-19 vaccine. Sequencing used immunoSEQ multiplex PCR; TCRdb keeps in-frame clones, though not all of them. The profile shows 150,000 or so clones, approximately 91% of them singletons. The receptor was isolated from an adult who received the AZD1222 COVID-19 vaccine. Sample: peripheral blood, taken 28 days after the second AZD1222 dose.

CDR3 in amino acids: CASSTQIGTANEKLFF. The CDR3 coding sequence is TGTGCCAGTAGTACACAGATCGGGACAGCAAATGAAAAACTGTTTTTT. The chain has TRBV19 and TRBJ1-4; TRBD1 agrees at 7 bases. Germline CDR1 and CDR2: LNHDA and SQIVND (reference sequence). The CDR3 sequence is 16 residues long. The V segment lost 4 bases and the J segment 5 bases; nucleotides outside the gene matches: 10.